These T cell receptor beta chains were read from a single sample in a study of blood T cell repertoires in COVID-19. The data were produced by immunoSEQ multiplex PCR, yet TCRdb's version contains in-frame clones alone and is incomplete. In the table there are a few hundred thousand clones, approximately 84% of which are singletons. Input material: peripheral blood. The receptors originated from a person aged 70 to 80 with COVID-19, enrolled during active disease. The CDR3 runs from the conserved cysteine through the conserved F or W. Fields, in order: J gene, V gene, CDR3 protein.

TRBJ1-4	TRBV5-6	CASSPTGFNEKLFF
TRBJ1-1	TRBV30	CAWSVLQGNTEAFF
TRBJ1-1	TRBV27	CASSLGTRQLGTEAFF
TRBJ1-2	TRBV28	CASSPPGTLTRGYTF
TRBJ2-7	TRBV11-2	CASSPRTSGAYEQYF
TRBJ1-1	TRBV6-2/TRBV6-3	CASSYGGDRGGTEAFF
TRBJ2-1	TRBV2	CASSEAGLAGGVGQFF
TRBJ2-1	TRBV9	CASSVESARGEQFF
TRBJ2-2	TRBV7-3	CASSFGHLTGELFF
TRBJ1-2	TRBV5-1	CASSWGTGQGGGYGYTF
TRBJ1-2	TRBV5-8	CASSLLQGADGYTF
TRBJ2-5	TRBV9	CASSKNPGTEETQYF
TRBJ2-1	TRBV4-1	CASSPQGANEQFF
TRBJ2-2	TRBV27	CASSLFQRGVGTGELFF
TRBJ2-6	TRBV2	CASIPTQFANVLTF
TRBJ2-5	TRBV4-2	CASSQDYSQGPTGTQYF
TRBJ2-1	TRBV5-4	CASSRLAGERGNEQFF
TRBJ1-1	TRBV30	CAWVLRGRNTEAFF
TRBJ2-6	TRBV7-3	CASSQGSSGANVLTF
TRBJ1-2	TRBV27	CASSWGQNYGYTF
TRBJ2-7	TRBV4-1	CASSQLPRTGGGSYEQYF
TRBJ2-7	TRBV30	CAWRLAGGGEQYF
TRBJ1-1	TRBV7-3	CASGRQGNTEAFF
TRBJ1-5	TRBV28	CASSPLRERFSNQPQHF
TRBJ1-1	TRBV5-1	CASSLDAGVNTEAFF
TRBJ1-4	TRBV28	CASGWGGFNEKLFF
TRBJ2-2	TRBV14	CASSQARSGELFF
TRBJ2-7	TRBV19	CASSIGVEQYF
TRBJ2-7	TRBV10-1	CASSESGTGVNYEQYF
TRBJ2-3	TRBV23-1	CASGLLGRAGTDTQYF
TRBJ1-1	TRBV19	CASSMIGQGTEAFF
TRBJ2-7	TRBV7-8	CASSLRRDLIYEQYF
TRBJ2-7	TRBV28	CATTPEGKGRYEQYF
TRBJ1-6	TRBV19	CASSISSSWLPSPLHF
TRBJ1-6	TRBV5-1	CASSLGTGLGSPLHF
TRBJ2-7	TRBV6-6	CASSYSGTSEEQYF
TRBJ2-3	TRBV19	CASSNTGRRVGSTDTQYF
TRBJ2-2	TRBV19	CASIPTGGELFF
TRBJ2-3	TRBV5-1	CASRLGTGPDTQYF
TRBJ1-2	TRBV4-3	CASSQEGQGYGYTF